This T cell receptor (beta chain) was sequenced during a study of metastatic and nonmetastatic thyroid tumors. On the study more broadly: For malignant and benign thyroid patients, tumor or nodule tissue and blood were the sources whose repertoires were compared.

This clone came up many times. Its target is unknown. Germline V CDR1 and CDR2: MNHNS, SASEGT. J was trimmed by 2 bases and V by 8 bases; bases with no gene match: 5. The CDR3 sequence is 13 residues long. In the original processing: Between-group CDR3 differences, defined by clinicopathological status, yielded a distant-metastasis classifier for papillary thyroid cancer. With MiXCR, TCRdb reprocessed the PCR reads. Clone size and V and J calls follow TCRdb, not the original study. The table shows around 40,000 clones, with 15% to 20% occurring only once. All patients were untreated before thyroid surgery. Study-level results: Relative to benign nodules, malignant thyroid tumors were reportedly characterized by significantly elevated TCR beta diversity in blood and tumor.

The V and J genes are TRBV6-1 and TRBJ2-7, with TRBD2 identical over 8 bases. Sequencing input: blood. The sequence was collected from a male donor with papillary thyroid cancer or a benign thyroid nodule (not recorded which). Some clones in this sample may be carry-over from other donors' samples. The CDR3 here is CASGIAGTYEQYF. The CDR3, as DNA: TGTGCCAGCGGGATAGCGGGAACCTACGAGCAGTACTTC.